The rows below give T cell receptor beta chains drawn from one sample of a study of somatic mutations in cytotoxic T cells in rheumatoid arthritis. Sequencing used immunoSEQ multiplex PCR; TCRdb keeps in-frame clones, though not all of them. The table records under 20,000 clones, roughly four fifths of them present only once. The sample was CD8+ T cells sorted from blood. These receptors all come from an adult with rheumatoid arthritis. The CDR3 runs from the conserved cysteine through the conserved F or W. The order of the fields is J gene, D gene, clone size, V gene, CDR3 protein, CDR3 DNA. D genes are given only for firm matches. Not every row has a clone size; where given, it reads once, few, many or a size class.

j_call: TRBJ2-7; d_call: .; clone_size: .; v_call: TRBV10-3; cdr3_aa: CAISLAAKEDEQYF; cdr3_nt: TGTGCCATCAGTCTCGCTGCGAAAGAGGACGAGCAGTACTTC
j_call: TRBJ1-5; d_call: .; clone_size: few; v_call: TRBV7-2; cdr3_aa: CASSLDRQQPQHF; cdr3_nt: TGTGCCAGCAGCTTAGACAGACAACAGCCCCAGCATTTT
j_call: TRBJ1-5; d_call: .; clone_size: .; v_call: TRBV28; cdr3_aa: CASSSVGGQPQHF; cdr3_nt: TGTGCCAGCAGTTCCGTAGGTGGGCAGCCCCAGCATTTT
j_call: TRBJ2-7; d_call: .; clone_size: few; v_call: TRBV9; cdr3_aa: CASSVDESSSYEQYF; cdr3_nt: TGTGCCAGCAGCGTAGATGAGTCGAGCTCCTACGAGCAGTACTTC
j_call: TRBJ2-7; d_call: .; clone_size: once; v_call: TRBV5-4; cdr3_aa: CASSRDPTGREQYF; cdr3_nt: TGTGCCAGCAGCAGAGATCCGACAGGGAGGGAGCAGTACTTC
j_call: TRBJ1-2; d_call: .; clone_size: .; v_call: TRBV29-1; cdr3_aa: CSVEDQGSNYGYTF; cdr3_nt: TGCAGCGTTGAAGATCAGGGGAGTAACTATGGCTACACCTTC
j_call: TRBJ2-7; d_call: TRBD1; clone_size: .; v_call: TRBV28; cdr3_aa: CASSWTGYPYEQYF; cdr3_nt: TGTGCCAGCAGTTGGACAGGGTACCCCTACGAGCAGTACTTC
j_call: TRBJ2-7; d_call: .; clone_size: .; v_call: TRBV7-8; cdr3_aa: CASSLTDYEQYF; cdr3_nt: TGTGCCAGCAGCTTAACGGACTACGAGCAGTACTTC
j_call: TRBJ1-5; d_call: .; clone_size: .; v_call: TRBV19; cdr3_aa: CATREGNSNQPQHF; cdr3_nt: TGTGCCACCCGAGAGGGGAATTCCAATCAGCCCCAGCATTTT
j_call: TRBJ1-5; d_call: TRBD1; clone_size: .; v_call: TRBV15; cdr3_aa: CATSARRTGNQPQHF; cdr3_nt: TGTGCCACCAGCGCCAGGAGGACAGGGAATCAGCCCCAGCATTTT
j_call: TRBJ2-1; d_call: .; clone_size: .; v_call: TRBV19; cdr3_aa: CASSISGYNEQFF; cdr3_nt: TGTGCCAGTAGTATTTCGGGCTACAATGAGCAGTTCTTC
j_call: TRBJ2-7; d_call: .; clone_size: .; v_call: TRBV11-2; cdr3_aa: CASSPGALPHYEQYF; cdr3_nt: TGTGCCAGCAGCCCGGGGGCACTACCCCACTACGAGCAGTACTTC
j_call: TRBJ2-1; d_call: TRBD2; clone_size: .; v_call: TRBV27; cdr3_aa: CASSPGLAGGGGQFF; cdr3_nt: TGTGCCAGCAGTCCCGGACTAGCGGGAGGGGGAGGGCAGTTCTTC
j_call: TRBJ2-3; d_call: TRBD1; clone_size: few; v_call: TRBV6-4; cdr3_aa: CASSPDRGSGTDTQYF; cdr3_nt: TGTGCCAGCAGTCCGGACAGGGGATCGGGGACAGATACGCAGTATTTT
j_call: TRBJ2-7; d_call: TRBD1; clone_size: .; v_call: TRBV2; cdr3_aa: CASSPTGGSSYEQYF; cdr3_nt: TGTGCCAGCAGTCCCACAGGGGGGAGCTCCTACGAGCAGTACTTC
j_call: TRBJ2-1; d_call: TRBD2; clone_size: .; v_call: TRBV7-8; cdr3_aa: CASSSPLAGGPVEQFF; cdr3_nt: TGTGCCAGCAGCTCCCCTTTAGCGGGAGGGCCGGTTGAGCAGTTCTTC
j_call: TRBJ1-5; d_call: .; clone_size: once; v_call: TRBV28; cdr3_aa: CASSILTGPSNQPQHF; cdr3_nt: TGTGCCAGCAGTATCCTGACAGGTCCTAGCAATCAGCCCCAGCATTTT
j_call: TRBJ1-5; d_call: .; clone_size: few; v_call: TRBV27; cdr3_aa: CASSWGGPGQPQHF; cdr3_nt: TGTGCCAGCAGTTGGGGGGGGCCCGGTCAGCCCCAGCATTTT
j_call: TRBJ2-3; d_call: .; clone_size: .; v_call: TRBV18; cdr3_aa: CASSPRGQSTDTQYF; cdr3_nt: TGTGCCAGCTCACCAAGGGGCCAGAGCACAGATACGCAGTATTTT
j_call: TRBJ2-5; d_call: TRBD1; clone_size: .; v_call: TRBV7-2; cdr3_aa: CASSLGQGSLWETQYF; cdr3_nt: TGTGCCAGCAGCTTAGGACAGGGATCCTTGTGGGAGACCCAGTACTTC
j_call: TRBJ2-7; d_call: .; clone_size: .; v_call: TRBV4-1; cdr3_aa: CASSPLPTYPDEQYF; cdr3_nt: TGCGCCAGCAGCCCCCTCCCGACCTACCCGGACGAGCAGTACTTC
j_call: TRBJ1-5; d_call: .; clone_size: few; v_call: TRBV27; cdr3_aa: CASSQTRSQPQHF; cdr3_nt: TGTGCCAGCAGTCAGACCCGAAGCCAGCCCCAGCATTTT
j_call: TRBJ1-1; d_call: .; clone_size: .; v_call: TRBV13; cdr3_aa: CASSPRGGTTEAFF; cdr3_nt: TGTGCCAGCAGCCCACGGGGAGGGACGACTGAAGCTTTCTTT
j_call: TRBJ2-1; d_call: TRBD2; clone_size: .; v_call: TRBV7-9; cdr3_aa: CASSLVIFERLAGHEQFF; cdr3_nt: TGTGCCAGCAGCTTAGTCATCTTTGAGAGACTAGCAGGCCATGAGCAGTTCTTC
j_call: TRBJ2-3; d_call: .; clone_size: .; v_call: TRBV29-1; cdr3_aa: CSVEQGPDTQYF; cdr3_nt: TGCAGCGTTGAACAGGGCCCAGATACGCAGTATTTT
j_call: TRBJ1-1; d_call: TRBD1; clone_size: few; v_call: TRBV13; cdr3_aa: CASSFPRGSGAFF; cdr3_nt: TGTGCCAGCAGCTTTCCCAGGGGGAGCGGAGCTTTCTTT
j_call: TRBJ2-7; d_call: TRBD2; clone_size: .; v_call: TRBV19; cdr3_aa: CASSLAGGLYEQYF; cdr3_nt: TGTGCCAGTAGTCTAGCGGGAGGCCTCTACGAGCAGTACTTC
j_call: TRBJ2-5; d_call: TRBD1; clone_size: .; v_call: TRBV6-5; cdr3_aa: CASSYWTGYQETQYF; cdr3_nt: TGTGCCAGCAGTTACTGGACAGGGTACCAAGAGACCCAGTACTTC
j_call: TRBJ2-3; d_call: .; clone_size: once; v_call: TRBV5-6; cdr3_aa: CASSLENTGPGTDTQYF; cdr3_nt: TGTGCCAGCAGCTTGGAAAACACAGGGCCGGGGACAGATACGCAGTATTTT
j_call: TRBJ1-6; d_call: TRBD1; clone_size: few; v_call: TRBV28; cdr3_aa: CASSQLTGVNSPLHF; cdr3_nt: TGTGCCAGCAGTCAATTGACAGGGGTTAATTCACCCCTCCACTTT
j_call: TRBJ1-1; d_call: .; clone_size: few; v_call: TRBV18; cdr3_aa: CASSPITLDTLGKAEAFF; cdr3_nt: TGTGCCAGCTCACCGATAACTTTAGACACCCTGGGGAAGGCTGAAGCTTTCTTT
j_call: TRBJ2-7; d_call: .; clone_size: .; v_call: TRBV5-4; cdr3_aa: CASSRNLSFSYEQYF; cdr3_nt: TGTGCCAGCAGCCGAAACCTTTCATTTTCCTACGAGCAGTACTTC
j_call: TRBJ1-5; d_call: TRBD1; clone_size: .; v_call: TRBV9; cdr3_aa: CASSLGGGVNQPQHF; cdr3_nt: TGTGCCAGCAGCCTGGGAGGGGGCGTCAATCAGCCCCAGCATTTT
j_call: TRBJ1-2; d_call: .; clone_size: once; v_call: TRBV27; cdr3_aa: CASRPGTNSYGYTF; cdr3_nt: TGTGCCAGCAGACCCGGGACAAACAGTTATGGCTACACCTTC
j_call: TRBJ1-1; d_call: .; clone_size: .; v_call: TRBV29-1; cdr3_aa: CSVQVNTEAFF; cdr3_nt: TGCAGCGTTCAGGTGAACACTGAAGCTTTCTTT
j_call: TRBJ2-7; d_call: TRBD1; clone_size: .; v_call: TRBV9; cdr3_aa: CASSVEDRAGDEQYF; cdr3_nt: TGTGCCAGCAGCGTAGAAGACAGGGCCGGCGACGAGCAGTACTTC
j_call: TRBJ2-1; d_call: TRBD2; clone_size: .; v_call: TRBV7-9; cdr3_aa: CASSSPSGGTYNEQFF; cdr3_nt: TGTGCCAGCAGCTCCCCTAGCGGGGGGACCTACAATGAGCAGTTCTTC
j_call: TRBJ2-1; d_call: TRBD1; clone_size: .; v_call: TRBV5-6; cdr3_aa: CASSSGDRAYNEQFF; cdr3_nt: TGTGCCAGCAGCTCCGGTGACAGGGCCTACAATGAGCAGTTCTTC
j_call: TRBJ2-1; d_call: TRBD1; clone_size: .; v_call: TRBV7-9; cdr3_aa: CASSSNFGTGNEQFF; cdr3_nt: TGTGCCAGCAGCTCCAATTTCGGGACAGGGAATGAGCAGTTCTTC
j_call: TRBJ2-3; d_call: TRBD1; clone_size: .; v_call: TRBV15; cdr3_aa: CATSGTGLRGDTQYF; cdr3_nt: TGTGCCACCAGCGGGACAGGTCTTCGGGGAGATACGCAGTATTTT
j_call: TRBJ1-5; d_call: .; clone_size: .; v_call: TRBV7-2; cdr3_aa: CASSLMGRYGSNQPQHF; cdr3_nt: TGTGCCAGCAGCTTAATGGGGCGATACGGTAGCAATCAGCCCCAGCATTTT
j_call: TRBJ2-1; d_call: TRBD2; clone_size: .; v_call: TRBV28; cdr3_aa: CASSSLPGLAGGHAYNEQFF; cdr3_nt: TGTGCCAGCAGTTCCCTACCGGGACTAGCGGGAGGCCACGCCTACAATGAGCAGTTCTTC
j_call: TRBJ2-7; d_call: .; clone_size: .; v_call: TRBV2; cdr3_aa: CASSDKGPYEQYF; cdr3_nt: TGTGCCAGCAGTGATAAGGGGCCCTACGAGCAGTACTTC
j_call: TRBJ2-7; d_call: .; clone_size: once; v_call: TRBV5-8; cdr3_aa: CASSLVNYEQYF; cdr3_nt: TGTGCCAGCAGCTTGGTGAACTACGAGCAGTACTTC
j_call: TRBJ1-5; d_call: .; clone_size: .; v_call: TRBV2; cdr3_aa: CASSAGQASNQPQHF; cdr3_nt: TGTGCCAGCAGCGCGGGACAAGCTAGCAATCAGCCCCAGCATTTT
j_call: TRBJ2-1; d_call: TRBD2; clone_size: once; v_call: TRBV28; cdr3_aa: CASSEAGGPDNEQFF; cdr3_nt: TGTGCCAGCAGTGAAGCGGGGGGGCCAGACAATGAGCAGTTCTTC
j_call: TRBJ1-2; d_call: .; clone_size: .; v_call: TRBV6-5; cdr3_aa: CASRGGLTEFYGYTF; cdr3_nt: TGTGCCAGCAGAGGAGGACTGACAGAGTTCTATGGCTACACCTTC
j_call: TRBJ2-3; d_call: TRBD1; clone_size: .; v_call: TRBV9; cdr3_aa: CASSESRTGFTDTQYF; cdr3_nt: TGTGCCAGCAGCGAGTCCAGGACAGGATTCACAGATACGCAGTATTTT
j_call: TRBJ1-1; d_call: .; clone_size: few; v_call: TRBV9; cdr3_aa: CASSVWGTTEAFF; cdr3_nt: TGTGCCAGCAGCGTATGGGGGACCACTGAAGCTTTCTTT
j_call: TRBJ2-7; d_call: .; clone_size: .; v_call: TRBV19; cdr3_aa: CASTDASYEQYF; cdr3_nt: TGTGCCAGTACGGATGCATCCTACGAGCAGTACTTC
j_call: TRBJ1-1; d_call: .; clone_size: .; v_call: TRBV19; cdr3_aa: CASRFMNTEAFF; cdr3_nt: TGTGCCAGTAGATTTATGAACACTGAAGCTTTCTTT
j_call: TRBJ2-7; d_call: .; clone_size: .; v_call: TRBV9; cdr3_aa: CASSVGTNYEQYF; cdr3_nt: TGTGCCAGCAGCGTAGGGACTAACTACGAGCAGTACTTC
j_call: TRBJ2-5; d_call: TRBD2; clone_size: .; v_call: TRBV29-1; cdr3_aa: CSVQPLLGVAGQGETQYF; cdr3_nt: TGCAGCGTGCAACCTCTCCTCGGGGTAGCGGGGCAGGGGGAGACCCAGTACTTC
j_call: TRBJ2-2; d_call: .; clone_size: .; v_call: TRBV30; cdr3_aa: CAWSVWAGELFF; cdr3_nt: TGTGCCTGGAGTGTTTGGGCCGGGGAGCTGTTTTTT
j_call: TRBJ2-7; d_call: .; clone_size: few; v_call: TRBV5-4; cdr3_aa: CASSSGTRREQYF; cdr3_nt: TGTGCCAGCAGTTCCGGGACACGCCGGGAGCAGTACTTC
j_call: TRBJ2-1; d_call: .; clone_size: .; v_call: TRBV19; cdr3_aa: CASSALDGDNEQFF; cdr3_nt: TGTGCCAGTAGTGCCCTCGATGGGGACAATGAGCAGTTCTTC
j_call: TRBJ1-1; d_call: .; clone_size: .; v_call: TRBV6-5; cdr3_aa: CASGDGTEAFF; cdr3_nt: TGTGCCAGCGGGGACGGGACTGAAGCTTTCTTT
j_call: TRBJ1-1; d_call: .; clone_size: .; v_call: TRBV10-3; cdr3_aa: CAISESNVDRQAFF; cdr3_nt: TGTGCCATCAGTGAGTCCAACGTCGACCGCCAAGCTTTCTTT
j_call: TRBJ1-6; d_call: .; clone_size: .; v_call: TRBV7-2; cdr3_aa: CASSTPGLVYNSPLHF; cdr3_nt: TGTGCCAGCAGCACCCCAGGGCTTGTCTATAATTCACCCCTCCACTTT
j_call: TRBJ2-5; d_call: TRBD1; clone_size: .; v_call: TRBV6-5; cdr3_aa: CASSYGTGVDETQYF; cdr3_nt: TGTGCCAGCAGTTACGGGACAGGGGTAGACGAGACCCAGTACTTC